This T cell receptor (beta chain) was recovered during a study of blood T cell repertoires in COVID-19. Authors' analysis steps: Estimated nucleated cell counts came from reference gene primer amplification. TCRdb's table, derived via immunoSEQ multiplex PCR, lists solely in-frame clones and lacks some. V, J and clone size derive from that table, while D and trimming were established from the DNA sequence. The sample has nearly 350,000 clones, over 75% seen once; the top ten hold more than 1%. Recruits, aged roughly 18 to 89 years, lived in under 25 US areas. Allocation to cohorts depended on clinical history reported by the participants. The germline CDR1 and CDR2 sequences are SGHRS and YFSETQ. This CDR3 comprises 14 residues. V was cut by 0 bases and J by 5 bases, with 10 bases left in between.

The source of this sequence is a woman aged 25-40 years who had recovered from COVID-19. The chain is built from TRBV5-1 and TRBJ2-3; no clear D. Material: PBMCs or T cells enriched from blood (not recorded which). Here the CDR3 reads CASSLGVAQDTQYF. The CDR3 coding sequence is TGCGCCAGCAGCTTGGGGGTAGCCCAAGATACGCAGTATTTT.